The 21 T cell receptor beta chains in this list originate from one sample, sequenced in a study of blood T cell repertoires in COVID-19. The data were produced by immunoSEQ multiplex PCR, yet TCRdb's version contains in-frame clones alone and is incomplete. This sample has fewer than 250,000 clones, with approximately 90% found just once. Sample: peripheral blood. These receptors all stem from a man in his forties with acute or convalescent COVID-19.

This chain links TRBV7-2 with TRBJ1-3; D is possibly TRBD1 (6 bases). This CDR3 spans 16 amino acids. Per the germline V gene, CDR1 is SGHTA and CDR2 is FQGNSA. Trimming stripped 1 base from V and 0 bases from J, with 10 bases between. CDR3 region: CASSLGDTLSGNTIYF. CDR3 nucleotides: TGTGCCAGCAGCTTAGGGGACACACTCTCTGGAAACACCATATATTTT.

The chain recombines TRBV7-2 with TRBJ2-7; 8 nucleotides align to TRBD1. CDR1 is SGHTA and CDR2 is FQGNSA in the germline V gene. This CDR3 has 15 amino acids. Germline trimming cut 1 base from V and 2 bases from J; bases unmatched to any gene: 4. CDR3 loop: CASSLGHRGTYEQYF. The CDR3 DNA reads as TGTGCCAGCAGCTTAGGACACAGGGGGACCTACGAGCAGTACTTC.

This chain uses TRBV11-2 with TRBJ2-7; the match to TRBD1 covers 8 bases. Germline lookup yields CDR1 SGHAT and CDR2 FQNNGV. This CDR3 spans 15 amino acids. V shed 0 bases and J 4 bases; nucleotides not matched to a gene: 5. CDR3 DNA sequence: TGTGCCAGCAGCTTAGATTGGAACAGGGGGTACGAGCAGTACTTC. Translation: CASSLDWNRGYEQYF. The entire variable domain, with the rest obtained from reference TRBV11-2 and TRBJ2-7, is as follows: EAGVAQSPRYKIIEKRQSVAFWCNPISGHATLYWYQQILGQGPKLLIQFQNNGVVDDSQLPKDRFSAERLKGVDSTLKIQPAKLEDSAVYLCASSLDWNRGYEQYFGPGTRLTVT.

This clone was observed a single time. The V and J genes are TRBV20-1 and TRBJ1-4, with a tentative D call TRBD1 (5 bases). This CDR3 has 16 residues. Germline V CDR1 and CDR2: DFQATT, SNEGSKA (reference sequence). V lost 3 bases to trimming and J lost 0 bases, with 14 bases between them. DNA of the CDR3: TGCAGTGCTAGTCATCCCGACAGACCAACTAATGAAAAACTGTTTTTT. Its protein product is CSASHPDRPTNEKLFF.

On this clone: Mismatch with germline at one junction end may stem from a read error. The gene calls are TRBV10-1 and TRBJ1-2; TRBD1 matches at 8 bases. The CDR3 covers 12 residues. From germline, CDR1 is WNHNN and CDR2 SYGVQD (reference sequence). CDR3 region: CASSDSWRDRSF. The CDR3, as DNA: TGCGCCAGCAGTGACTCCTGGCGGGACAGGAGCTTC.

This sequence joins TRBV25-1 and TRBJ2-7; 7 nucleotides match TRBD1. Germline V lookup: CDR1 MGHDK, CDR2 SYGVNS. This CDR3 comprises 14 residues. The V segment lost 10 bases and the J segment 0 bases; nucleotides outside the gene matches: 9. The CDR3 sequence is CAIEGAPSSYEQYF. The CDR3 DNA follows: TGTGCCATCGAGGGGGCGCCAAGCTCCTACGAGCAGTACTTC.

This clone was detected once. The chain links TRBV12-3 or TRBV12-4 to TRBJ1-2; D is unclear. The CDR3 sequence is 13 residues long. V lost 10 bases and J 0 bases, leaving 12 bases between the germline ends. The CDR3 is CATGGQSNYGYTF. The CDR3, as DNA: TGTGCCACCGGAGGGCAGTCTAACTATGGCTACACCTTC.

This chain connects TRBV28 to TRBJ2-7; 12 bases align to TRBD2. The CDR3 runs to 15 residues. Per the germline V gene, CDR1 is MDHEN and CDR2 is SYDVKM. After removal of 6 bases from V and 4 bases from J, the junction contained 7 bases not matched to a gene. CDR3 in amino acids: CASRHTSGRLYEQYF. The CDR3 DNA sequence: TGTGCCAGCAGACACACTAGCGGGAGGTTGTACGAGCAGTACTTC. Filled out from reference TRBV28 and TRBJ2-7, the complete variable domain reads DVKVTQSSRYLVKRTGEKVFLECVQDMDHENMFWYRQDPGLGLRLIYFSYDVKMKEKGDIPEGYSVSREKKERFSLILESASTNQTSMYLCASRHTSGRLYEQYFGPGTRLTVT.

This rearrangement joins TRBV7-2 to TRBJ2-5, with a tentative D call TRBD2 (5 bases). Germline V gene lookup returns CDR1 SGHTA and CDR2 FQGNSA. V was shortened by 4 bases and J by 7 bases, with 13 bases between the two germline ends. This CDR3 spans 13 amino acids. CDR3 coding DNA: TGTGCCAGCAGCTCTCCGGGGTCCGGGACCCAGTACTTC. It codes for CASSSPGSGTQYF.

About this clone itself: This specimen includes other DNA sequences encoding the same CDR3. V and J are TRBV24-1 and TRBJ2-5, with D possibly matching TRBD2 (6 bases). V was pared by 3 bases and J by 5 bases, with 9 bases between. CDR3 size: 13 residues. CDR1 and CDR2 (germline): KGHDR, SFDVKD. The CDR3 sequence is CATSDRGRETQYF. Written as DNA, the CDR3 is TGTGCCACCAGTGATCGAGGGAGGGAGACCCAGTACTTC.

This chain joins TRBV28 and TRBJ1-5; TRBD1 agrees at 7 bases. CDR1 and CDR2 from the germline V gene are MDHEN and SYDVKM. The CDR3 extends over 16 amino acids. With 5 bases clipped from V and 7 bases from J, the junction kept 14 bases outside the gene matches. The CDR3 spells CASSPPRVQGDQPQHF. The CDR3 region has the DNA TGTGCCAGCAGTCCCCCTCGGGTTCAGGGGGACCAGCCCCAGCATTTT.

The chain couples TRBV9 to TRBJ2-5, with 10 bases lining up with TRBD2. J lost 5 bases, V lost 4 bases, and 14 bases had no gene match. This CDR3 region has 17 residues. Germline CDR1 is SGDLS and CDR2 is YYNGEE. The CDR3 DNA follows: TGTGCCAGCAGCTACGACCTCCTAGCGGGGGCTAAGGAGACCCAGTACTTC. Its protein product is CASSYDLLAGAKETQYF.

The chain uses TRBV28 and TRBJ2-1, with 7 positions matching TRBD1. The J segment lost 3 bases and the V segment lost 5 bases, leaving 13 bases of the junction unmatched. The CDR3 totals 17 residues. Germline values: CDR1 MDHEN, CDR2 SYDVKM. The CDR3 loop reads CASSPFFGTEIYNEQFF. The CDR3 DNA sequence: TGTGCCAGCAGTCCTTTCTTCGGGACAGAGATCTACAATGAGCAGTTCTTC.

The chain joins TRBV27 to TRBJ2-1; 9 nucleotides match TRBD1. This CDR3 has 16 residues. After removal of 3 bases from V and 6 bases from J, the junction contained 9 bases not matched to a gene. Germline V gene lookup returns CDR1 MNHEY and CDR2 SMNVEV (reference sequence). The CDR3 loop is CASSFLLTGGGNEQFF. The CDR3 region has the DNA TGTGCCAGCAGTTTTTTATTGACAGGGGGAGGCAATGAGCAGTTCTTC.

This rearrangement joins TRBV18 to TRBJ1-1, with 12 positions matching TRBD1. Losses at the gene ends were 0 bases for V and 6 bases for J; bases not matched to a gene: 5. The CDR3 loop spans 16 amino acids. Germline V gene sequence: CDR1 KGHSH, CDR2 LQKENI. The DNA of the CDR3 is TGTGCCAGCTCACCACCCCCGGGACAGGGGGCTTCTGAAGCTTTCTTT. Encoded protein: CASSPPPGQGASEAFF.

The chain combines TRBV5-1 with TRBJ2-7, with D hard to call. The V gene lost 0 bases and the J gene lost 3 bases, with 13 bases spanning the gap. Germline CDR1 SGHRS, CDR2 YFSETQ. The CDR3 has 15 amino acids. The CDR3 reads CASSLARTHLYEQYF. CDR3 in DNA: TGCGCCAGCAGCTTGGCTAGAACGCATCTCTACGAGCAGTACTTC.

The chain combines TRBV7-9 with TRBJ2-7; TRBD1 might be the D (6 bases). Trimming removed 4 bases from V and 0 bases from J, with 10 bases in between. Germline V lookup: CDR1 SEHNR, CDR2 FQNEAQ (reference sequence). The CDR3 runs to 14 residues. The chain's CDR3 is CASSSTGSSYEQYF. In DNA, the CDR3 is TGTGCCAGCAGCTCGACAGGTAGCTCCTACGAGCAGTACTTC.

This chain uses TRBV4-3 with TRBJ2-1, with D maybe TRBD2 (6 bases). The CDR3 has 14 amino acids. V was cut by 7 bases and J by 2 bases, with 12 bases left in between. From germline, CDR1 is LGHNA and CDR2 YSLEER. CDR3 amino acids: CASKRDSAYNEQFF. In DNA, the CDR3 is TGCGCCAGCAAAAGGGACTCCGCCTACAATGAGCAGTTCTTC.

The chain joins TRBV2 to TRBJ1-5; 11 bases are shared with TRBD1. The CDR3 spans 15 residues. V gave up 5 bases and J gave up 6 bases; unmatched junction bases: 6. The germline CDR1 and CDR2 sequences are SNHLY and FYNNEI. CDR3 in amino acids: CASSLGQGVFQPQHF. The DNA of the CDR3 is TGTGCCAGCAGTTTGGGACAGGGGGTTTTTCAGCCCCAGCATTTT.

The rearrangement links TRBV4-2 to TRBJ1-6; D ambiguous. CDR1 and CDR2 (germline): LGHNA, YNFKEQ. This CDR3 spans 16 amino acids. The V gene lost 3 bases and the J gene lost 7 bases, with 16 bases spanning the gap. As DNA, the CDR3 is TGTGCCAGCAGCCACGGGCCCCCTCCGGGGAATTCACCCCTCCACTTT. It specifies CASSHGPPPGNSPLHF.

The chain is built from TRBV7-9 and TRBJ2-3; 11 bases line up with TRBD1. The germline CDR1 and CDR2 sequences are SEHNR and FQNEAQ (reference sequence). CDR3 size: 15 residues. The V segment lost 6 bases and the J segment 4 bases; nucleotides outside the gene matches: 6. The CDR3 is CASRDRGRGADTQYF. The CDR3 nucleotides read TGTGCCAGCAGGGACAGGGGGCGCGGGGCAGATACGCAGTATTTT.